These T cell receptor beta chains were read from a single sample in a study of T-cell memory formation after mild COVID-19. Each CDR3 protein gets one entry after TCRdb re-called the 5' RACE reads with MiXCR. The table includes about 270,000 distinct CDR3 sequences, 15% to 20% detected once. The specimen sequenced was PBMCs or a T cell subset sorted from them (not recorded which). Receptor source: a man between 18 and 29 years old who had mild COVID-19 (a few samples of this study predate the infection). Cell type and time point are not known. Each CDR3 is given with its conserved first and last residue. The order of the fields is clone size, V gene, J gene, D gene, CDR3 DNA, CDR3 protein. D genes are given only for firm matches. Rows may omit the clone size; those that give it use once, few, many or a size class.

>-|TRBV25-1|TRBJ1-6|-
TGTGCCAGCAGTGCTCTATCGGGAGGGTGGAATTCACCCCTCCACTTT
CASSALSGGWNSPLHF
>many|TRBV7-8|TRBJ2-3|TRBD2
TGTGCCAGCAGCTTCCTAGCGGGGGTTCGAGATACGCAGTATTTT
CASSFLAGVRDTQYF
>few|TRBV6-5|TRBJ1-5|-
TGTGCCAGCAGTTACTCCCGGCCCAGGGTAGGGCAGCCCCAGCATTTT
CASSYSRPRVGQPQHF
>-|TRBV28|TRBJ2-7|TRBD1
TGTGCCAGCAGTTTACCCCCGGGACAGGGCGTTTATGAGTACTTC
CASSLPPGQGVYEYF
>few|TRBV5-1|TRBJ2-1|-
TGCGCCAGCAGCTCCCCATTAACGGAGAGGGGTCCCTACAATGAGCAGTTCTTC
CASSSPLTERGPYNEQFF
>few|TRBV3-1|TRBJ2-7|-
TGTGCCAGCAGCCAAGCGGCGACGTCCTACGAGCAGTACTTC
CASSQAATSYEQYF
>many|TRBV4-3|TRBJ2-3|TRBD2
TGCGCCAGCAGCCAAGGCTCCCGGGGGGAAGGAGATACGCAGTATTTT
CASSQGSRGEGDTQYF
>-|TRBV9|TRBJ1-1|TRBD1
TGTGCCAGCAGCGTAGATGGACAGGGGGGCACTGAAGCTTTCTTT
CASSVDGQGGTEAFF
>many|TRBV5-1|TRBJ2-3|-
TGCGCCAGTTCTACGCAGGGTGCAGATACGCAGTATTTT
CASSTQGADTQYF
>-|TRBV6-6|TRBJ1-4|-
TGTGCCAGCAGTTCCTTTAGCAGCCTTAATGAAAAACTGTTTTTT
CASSSFSSLNEKLFF
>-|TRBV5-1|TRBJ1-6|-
TGCGCCAGCAGCTTGGCAGGGATCAATAATTCACCCCTCCACTTT
CASSLAGINNSPLHF
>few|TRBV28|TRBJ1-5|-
TGTGCCAGCAGTTTAAGTGGTAGGGGTGATCAGCCCCAGCATTTT
CASSLSGRGDQPQHF
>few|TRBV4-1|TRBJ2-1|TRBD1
TGCGCCAGCAGCCAAAGTACCGGGACAGCTTACAATGAGCAGTTCTTC
CASSQSTGTAYNEQFF
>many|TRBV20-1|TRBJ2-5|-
TGCAGCGCCCCCCGGAGCCCACGGGAGACCCAGTACTTC
CSAPRSPRETQYF
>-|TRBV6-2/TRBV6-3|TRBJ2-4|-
TGTGCCAGTTCGTCGGGCATTCAGTACTTC
CASSSGIQYF
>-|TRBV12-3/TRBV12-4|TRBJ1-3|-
TGTGCCAGCAAGGTTGGCTCTGGAAACACCATATATTTT
CASKVGSGNTIYF
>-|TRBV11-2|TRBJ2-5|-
TGTGCCAGCGAGGGCAGGGAATACGAAGAGACCCAGTACTTC
CASEGREYEETQYF
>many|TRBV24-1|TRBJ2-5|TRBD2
TGTGCCACCAGTCCCGGACTAGAAGAGACCCAGTACTTC
CATSPGLEETQYF
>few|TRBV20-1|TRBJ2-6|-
TGCAGTGCTAGTGCAGGGGCCGGGGCCAACGTCCTGACTTTC
CSASAGAGANVLTF
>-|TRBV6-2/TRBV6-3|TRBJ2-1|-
TGTGCCAGCAGTCGGGTCCTGCCAAATGAGCAGTTCTTC
CASSRVLPNEQFF
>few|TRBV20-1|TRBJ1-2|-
TGCAGTGCTAGAGAAGGCATAGGGGTCGGCTACACCTTC
CSAREGIGVGYTF
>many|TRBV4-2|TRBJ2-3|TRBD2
TGTGCCAGCAGCCAAGAGGGACTAGCGGGCACAGATACGCAGTATTTT
CASSQEGLAGTDTQYF
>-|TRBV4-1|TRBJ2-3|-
TGCGCCAGCAGCCAAGTCCCGGGGTGGGTCACAGATACGCAGTATTTT
CASSQVPGWVTDTQYF
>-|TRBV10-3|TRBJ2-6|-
TGTGCCATCAGTCGGGACCGCTCTGGGGCCAACGTCCTGACTTTC
CAISRDRSGANVLTF
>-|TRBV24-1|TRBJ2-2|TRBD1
TGTGCCACCAGCCCGGACAGGGATGGTGTTAGATGGGACACCGGGGAGCTGTTTTTT
CATSPDRDGVRWDTGELFF
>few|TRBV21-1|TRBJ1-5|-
TGTGCCAGCACCCCCCCTCCTAGTCGTGAGCAAATTCAGCCCCAGCATTTT
CASTPPPSREQIQPQHF
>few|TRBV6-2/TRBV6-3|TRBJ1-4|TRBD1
TGTGCCAGCAGCGGACAGGGGGCTAGGGAAAAACTGTTTTTT
CASSGQGAREKLFF
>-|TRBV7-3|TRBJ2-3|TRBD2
TGTGCCAGCAGCTTAAAGCGGGGGGGCCGCGATACGCAGTATTTT
CASSLKRGGRDTQYF
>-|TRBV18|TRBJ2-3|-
TGTGCCAGCTCCCAACCCCCCTGGCGGACCCACACAGATACGCAGTATTTT
CASSQPPWRTHTDTQYF
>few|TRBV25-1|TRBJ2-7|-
TGTGCCAGCAGTGAGGGGCCTCCGGGGACCTACGAGCAGTACTTC
CASSEGPPGTYEQYF